These 17 T cell receptor beta chains share one sample of origin, sequenced in a study of cytomegalovirus exposure and HLA in healthy donors. PCR amplification relied on 60 Vbeta primers (plus 13 Jbeta primers). Generated by immunoSEQ multiplex PCR, the TCRdb table keeps only in-frame clones and is missing some. Altogether some 150,000 clones are present, about four fifths being singletons, with the ten largest covering about 4.3%. Sequenced sample: PBMCs. The receptors come from a man aged 30-40 years in good health and CMV-seronegative.

This clone has a handful of counts. The rearrangement uses TRBV4-1 and TRBJ1-1, with D perhaps matching TRBD1 (5 bases). The ends were cut back, 1 base at V and 1 base at J, with 13 bases in the middle. Germline loops: CDR1 MGHRA, CDR2 YSYEKL. The CDR3 consists of 16 residues. DNA for the CDR3: TGCGCCAGCAGCCAAGGAGAGGGACTGAGGAACACTGAAGCTTTCTTT. Its translation is CASSQGEGLRNTEAFF.

The chain carries TRBV30 and TRBJ1-4, with 7 bases lining up with TRBD1. CDR1 and CDR2 from the germline V gene are GTSNPN and SVGIG (reference sequence). The CDR3 totals 13 residues. V shed 3 bases, J shed 7 bases, and the junction held 5 bases outside the gene matches. The CDR3 sequence: CAWRDRRGEKLFF. The DNA of the CDR3 is TGTGCCTGGAGGGACAGGCGTGGTGAAAAACTGTTTTTT.

This chain uses TRBV9 with TRBJ1-3; D gene unclear. V was shortened by 2 bases and J by 3 bases, with 9 bases between the two germline ends. Germline CDR1 SGDLS, CDR2 YYNGEE. The CDR3 spans 14 residues. Here the CDR3 DNA reads TGTGCCAGCAGCGTGGGAGGATTTGGAAACACCATATATTTT. It specifies CASSVGGFGNTIYF.

The chain carries TRBV29-1 and TRBJ2-5; TRBD1 aligns across 9 bases. Matching the DNA end better, TRBJ2-7 makes the J call doubtful. Per the germline V gene, CDR1 is SQVTM and CDR2 is ANQGSEA. The CDR3 totals 15 residues. This chain's CDR3 is CSVELRDRVSYEQYF. CDR3 nucleotide sequence: TGCAGCGTTGAGCTCCGGGACAGGGTAAGCTACGAGCAGTACTTC.

The chain carries TRBV7-9 and TRBJ1-2; a weak D match, TRBD1 (5 bases). This CDR3 region has 17 residues. With 1 base removed from V and 0 bases from J, the gap between germline ends came to 15 bases. Germline V CDR1 and CDR2: SEHNR, FQNEAQ (reference sequence). The CDR3 DNA reads as TGTGCCAGCAGCTTAGTAGAGGGGAGGAAACCTAACTATGGCTACACCTTC. The encoded protein is CASSLVEGRKPNYGYTF.

The rearrangement links TRBV9 to TRBJ1-1; 10 nucleotides agree with TRBD1. The CDR3 spans 17 residues. Germline V gene lookup returns CDR1 SGDLS and CDR2 YYNGEE. The J segment lost 2 bases and the V segment lost 2 bases, leaving 9 bases of the junction unmatched. For the CDR3, the DNA is TGTGCCAGCAGCGTTTCGCGGGACAGGGGACTTAACACTGAAGCTTTCTTT. Its protein product is CASSVSRDRGLNTEAFF.

The rearrangement joins TRBV11-2 to TRBJ2-7; TRBD1 is a possible D gene (6 bases). Per the germline V gene, CDR1 is SGHAT and CDR2 is FQNNGV. The V end was cut by 1 base, the J end by 4 bases, with 11 bases between. The CDR3 covers 14 residues. The CDR3 bases are TGTGCCAGCAGCTTAGGGACAGAAGGGTACGAGCAGTACTTC. Translation gives CASSLGTEGYEQYF.

V is TRBV28 and J is TRBJ1-5; D is possibly TRBD1 (5 bases). V was cut by 6 bases and J by 5 bases, with 8 bases left in between. Germline values: CDR1 MDHEN, CDR2 SYDVKM. The CDR3 runs to 12 residues. CDR3 in amino acids: CASRGGDQPQHF. The CDR3 coding sequence is TGTGCCAGCAGGGGGGGTGATCAGCCCCAGCATTTT.

The chain combines TRBV28 with TRBJ2-5; 8 nucleotides align to TRBD2. With V trimmed by 4 bases and J by 5 bases, 9 bases remained unmatched. Germline V gene sequence: CDR1 MDHEN, CDR2 SYDVKM. The CDR3 loop spans 15 amino acids. This CDR3 reads CASSSAGVGKETQYF. The CDR3 nucleotides read TGTGCCAGCAGTTCAGCGGGAGTGGGGAAGGAGACCCAGTACTTC.

V gene TRBV5-1 combines with J gene TRBJ1-5; D call uncertain. The V end lost 0 bases, the J end lost 7 bases, and 14 bases lay between the germline ends. The CDR3 spans 15 residues. The germline V gene encodes CDR1 SGHRS and CDR2 YFSETQ. CDR3 in DNA: TGCGCCAGCAGCTTGGAGGCAGGATCTTACCAGCCCCAGCATTTT. It is translated as CASSLEAGSYQPQHF.

V gene TRBV27 combines with J gene TRBJ2-5; D might be TRBD2 (5 bases). Judging by the DNA end, TRBJ2-7 fits better; the J call may be wrong. Germline CDR1 is MNHEY and CDR2 is SMNVEV (reference sequence). This CDR3 region has 13 residues. CDR3 sequence reads: CASSPGITYEQYF. In nucleotides, the CDR3 is TGTGCCAGCAGTCCCGGGATCACCTACGAGCAGTACTTC.

V gene TRBV19 combines with J gene TRBJ1-3; no reliable D call. From germline, CDR1 is LNHDA and CDR2 SQIVND (reference sequence). The CDR3 has 14 amino acids. The ends were cut back, 4 bases at V and 0 bases at J, with 7 bases in the middle. CDR3: CASSRQISGNTIYF. CDR3 nucleotide sequence: TGTGCCAGTAGTAGGCAGATCTCTGGAAACACCATATATTTT.

This clone was seen a few times. The chain joins TRBV2 to TRBJ1-4; TRBD1 is a possible D gene (6 bases). V gave up 2 bases and J gave up 5 bases, with 12 bases separating them. CDR1 and CDR2 from the germline V gene are SNHLY and FYNNEI. The CDR3 is made up of 15 amino acids. The CDR3 protein is CASSEQGRINEKLFF. The CDR3 DNA reads as TGTGCCAGCAGTGAACAGGGGAGAATAAATGAAAAACTGTTTTTT.

This clone showed up just a few times. This rearrangement joins TRBV4-3 to TRBJ2-5, with 11 bases that match TRBD2. Germline CDR1 is LGHNA and CDR2 is YSLEER. The CDR3 extends over 18 amino acids. J gave up 0 bases and V 2 bases, and 8 bases lay outside the gene matches. The DNA for the CDR3 is TGCGCCAGCAGCCAACGACTAGCGGGGTCCGCCTACCAAGAGACCCAGTACTTC. It is translated as CASSQRLAGSAYQETQYF.

V and J are TRBV9 and TRBJ1-1; 10 positions match TRBD1. The CDR3 extends over 15 amino acids. J was trimmed by 4 bases and V by 4 bases; bases with no gene match: 7. Germline CDR1 SGDLS, CDR2 YYNGEE. DNA of the CDR3: TGTGCCAGCAGCCCCGCCGGGACAGGGGTCACTGAAGCTTTCTTT. This gives the protein CASSPAGTGVTEAFF.

This chain connects TRBV13 to TRBJ2-1, with 9 bases fitting TRBD1. Germline V gives CDR1 PRHDT, CDR2 FYEKMQ (reference sequence). This CDR3 has 16 residues. The V gene end was trimmed by 5 bases and the J gene end by 4 bases; junction bases not matched to a gene: 9. CDR3 nucleotide sequence: TGTGCCAGCAGCCCAAGAGACAGGGGGGCTTACAATGAGCAGTTCTTC. Residues: CASSPRDRGAYNEQFF.

This chain uses TRBV6-5 with TRBJ2-1; D is unclear. V was cut by 4 bases and J by 10 bases, with 14 bases left in between. CDR3 length equals 13 residues. Per germline, CDR1 MNHEY and CDR2 SVGAGI. CDR3 amino acids: CASSLGVVGEQFF. The CDR3 nucleotides read TGTGCCAGCAGTTTAGGAGTAGTCGGCGAGCAGTTCTTC.